The present entry profiles one TCR beta chain with its context. This sample stems from a study of T cell responses to AZD1222 COVID-19 vaccine. TCRdb's table, derived via immunoSEQ multiplex PCR, lists solely in-frame clones and lacks some. The sample comprises about 120,000 clones, roughly 85% of which are singletons, and about 8.6% rests with the top ten. The CDR3 loop spans 15 amino acids. Germline V gene lookup returns CDR1 LGHDT and CDR2 YNNKEL (reference sequence). J lost 1 base, V lost 4 bases, and 4 bases had no gene match. The sequence was obtained from an adult in good health. The chain joins TRBV3-1 (or the pseudogene TRBV3-2) to TRBJ1-5; 7 positions agree with TRBD1. This sample comprised peripheral blood, obtained on day 0 of AZD1222 vaccination. The CDR3 protein is CASSPGQLSNQPQHF. The DNA of the CDR3 is TGTGCCAGCAGCCCGGGACAGTTGAGCAATCAGCCCCAGCATTTT.